These T cell receptor beta chains were read from a single sample in a study of OX40 agonist ivuxolimab in advanced cancers. Clones were sequenced by immunoSEQ multiplex PCR, and TCRdb holds only the in-frame ones, with some missing. The sample lists about 62,000 clones; around 80% were seen once. The sequenced sample was CD4+ or CD8+ T cells sorted from blood, obtained in a trial of the OX40 agonist ivuxolimab. Receptor source: an adult with an advanced solid tumor such as melanoma, head and neck, liver or kidney cancer. Each CDR3 is given with its conserved first and last residue. The order of the fields is V gene, J gene, D gene, clone size, CDR3 protein, CDR3 DNA. The D gene is left open where the match is weak. The size field is filled for only some rows; it gives once, few, many or a size class.

v_call: TRBV6-5; j_call: TRBJ1-5; d_call: .; clone_size: few; cdr3_aa: CASRNQGINQPQHF; cdr3_nt: TGTGCCAGCAGGAATCAGGGAATCAATCAGCCCCAGCATTTT
v_call: TRBV6-5; j_call: TRBJ1-2; d_call: .; clone_size: .; cdr3_aa: CASSYRRGGYTF; cdr3_nt: TGTGCCAGCAGCTACCGGAGGGGTGGCTACACCTTC
v_call: TRBV4-2; j_call: TRBJ1-5; d_call: .; clone_size: .; cdr3_aa: CASSQDIVGENQPQHF; cdr3_nt: TGTGCCAGCAGCCAAGATATAGTCGGGGAAAATCAGCCCCAGCATTTT
v_call: TRBV9; j_call: TRBJ1-3; d_call: .; clone_size: .; cdr3_aa: CASSVAPGRGGNTIYF; cdr3_nt: TGTGCCAGCAGCGTAGCCCCAGGAAGAGGTGGAAACACCATATATTTT
v_call: TRBV7-3; j_call: TRBJ1-1; d_call: .; clone_size: .; cdr3_aa: CASSLPGSAEAFF; cdr3_nt: TGTGCCAGCAGCTTACCAGGTTCAGCTGAAGCTTTCTTT
v_call: TRBV5-1; j_call: TRBJ1-6; d_call: TRBD1; clone_size: .; cdr3_aa: CASSRGQLNSPLHF; cdr3_nt: TGCGCCAGCAGCCGGGGACAGCTTAATTCACCCCTCCACTTT
v_call: TRBV5-4; j_call: TRBJ1-4; d_call: .; clone_size: .; cdr3_aa: CASSFDEKLFF; cdr3_nt: TGTGCCAGCAGCTTCGATGAAAAACTGTTTTTT
v_call: TRBV6-6; j_call: TRBJ2-7; d_call: TRBD1; clone_size: .; cdr3_aa: CASSSGTGAEQYF; cdr3_nt: TGTGCCAGCAGCTCCGGGACAGGGGCCGAGCAGTACTTC
v_call: TRBV5-1; j_call: TRBJ1-2; d_call: .; clone_size: .; cdr3_aa: CASSAGQFNNYGYTF; cdr3_nt: TGCGCCAGCAGCGCCGGACAGTTCAACAACTATGGCTACACCTTC
v_call: TRBV5-1; j_call: TRBJ2-7; d_call: TRBD1; clone_size: .; cdr3_aa: CASRTGTGTYEQYF; cdr3_nt: TGCGCCAGCAGAACCGGGACAGGCACCTACGAGCAGTACTTC
v_call: TRBV7-9; j_call: TRBJ2-7; d_call: .; clone_size: once; cdr3_aa: CASSFGGAASGISYEQYF; cdr3_nt: TGTGCCAGCAGCTTCGGTGGCGCGGCCTCCGGGATATCCTACGAGCAGTACTTC
v_call: TRBV21-1; j_call: TRBJ2-7; d_call: .; clone_size: .; cdr3_aa: CASSNNPDCNEQYF; cdr3_nt: TGTGCCAGCAGCAACAACCCGGATTGCAACGAGCAGTACTTC
v_call: TRBV9; j_call: TRBJ2-3; d_call: TRBD1; clone_size: once; cdr3_aa: CASSNTGQGRDTQYF; cdr3_nt: TGTGCCAGCAGCAACACGGGACAGGGGAGAGATACGCAGTATTTT
v_call: TRBV7-9; j_call: TRBJ2-4; d_call: .; clone_size: .; cdr3_aa: CASRPWGPPSNIQYF; cdr3_nt: TGTGCCAGCCGTCCCTGGGGACCGCCTTCGAACATTCAGTACTTC
v_call: TRBV25-1; j_call: TRBJ1-1; d_call: .; clone_size: .; cdr3_aa: CASSARVNTEAFF; cdr3_nt: TGTGCCAGCAGCGCCAGGGTGAACACTGAAGCTTTCTTT
v_call: TRBV18; j_call: TRBJ1-4; d_call: .; clone_size: .; cdr3_aa: CASSPRFGTENEKLFF; cdr3_nt: TGTGCCAGCTCACCACGTTTCGGGACGGAGAATGAAAAACTGTTTTTT
v_call: TRBV15; j_call: TRBJ1-3; d_call: .; clone_size: .; cdr3_aa: CTTSRRFSSGNTIYF; cdr3_nt: TGTACCACCAGCAGACGATTTTCCTCTGGAAACACCATATATTTT
v_call: TRBV6-1; j_call: TRBJ1-1; d_call: .; clone_size: .; cdr3_aa: CASRRGVGTEAFF; cdr3_nt: TGTGCCAGCAGGAGAGGAGTGGGGACTGAAGCTTTCTTT
v_call: TRBV2; j_call: TRBJ1-2; d_call: TRBD1; clone_size: .; cdr3_aa: CASNRDRGYGYTF; cdr3_nt: TGTGCCAGCAACAGGGACAGGGGCTATGGCTACACCTTC
v_call: TRBV19; j_call: TRBJ1-2; d_call: .; clone_size: .; cdr3_aa: CASSMTRGYTF; cdr3_nt: TGTGCCAGTAGTATGACGAGAGGCTACACCTTC
v_call: TRBV2; j_call: TRBJ2-5; d_call: .; clone_size: .; cdr3_aa: CASTRRGSQETQYF; cdr3_nt: TGTGCCAGCACCCGACGGGGCTCCCAAGAGACCCAGTACTTC